This paragraph reports one TCR beta chain. Its antigen remains unidentified. Other nucleotide sequences in the sample specify the same CDR3. Clones were sequenced by immunoSEQ multiplex PCR, and TCRdb holds only the in-frame ones, with some missing. The repertoire holds approximately 80,000 clones, roughly 88% seen once, with more than 3.5% in the top ten. These data belong to a study of OX40 agonist ivuxolimab in advanced cancers. The wider study: One patient with hepatocellular carcinoma and two with cutaneous melanoma, three in all, had partial responses.

General study results and limits: Among the lowest peripheral clonal expansion occurred in 0.1-3.0 mg/kg partial responders.

This specimen consisted of CD4+ or CD8+ T cells sorted from blood, obtained in a trial of the OX40 agonist ivuxolimab. This sequence was found in an adult with an advanced solid tumor such as melanoma, head and neck, liver or kidney cancer.

The CDR3 DNA follows: TGTGCCAGCAGCTTAAACCCAACCATGAACACTGAAGCTTTCTTT. Protein sequence: CASSLNPTMNTEAFF. The V call is TRBV7-2, the J call TRBJ1-1; no reliable D call. Germline V lookup: CDR1 SGHTA, CDR2 FQGNSA. The CDR3 runs to 15 residues. V dropped 2 bases and J dropped 0 bases, with 10 bases sitting between them.